This entry features one T cell receptor beta chain sequence. Its antigen is not known. This sample was included in a study of metastatic and nonmetastatic thyroid tumors. In the study overall: Peripheral blood and tumor or nodule samples from malignant and benign thyroid patients were compared. Points from the study as a whole: In blood and tumor, TCR beta diversity was reportedly significantly higher in malignant thyroid tumors than in benign nodules.

Original handling: Clinicopathological groups differed in CDR3, with these differences serving to build a distant-metastasis classifier for papillary thyroid cancer. TCRdb re-processed the PCR reads through MiXCR. The V and J calls shown here were made by TCRdb, not taken from the authors' results. The profile shows roughly 20,000 clones, under 45% of them singletons. Thyroid surgery had not been preceded by any treatment in any patient. Per the germline V gene, CDR1 is DFQATT and CDR2 is SNEGSKA (reference sequence). CDR3 length: 13 amino acids. V dropped 3 bases and J dropped 4 bases, with 10 bases sitting between them.

The clonotype was recovered from a female donor with papillary thyroid cancer or a benign thyroid nodule (not recorded which). Some clones in this sample may be carry-over from other donors' samples. The rearrangement uses TRBV20-1 and TRBJ2-4; maybe TRBD1 (6 bases). Sequences were obtained from tumor tissue. This chain's CDR3 is CSASADSKNIQYF. The CDR3, as DNA: TGCAGTGCTAGTGCGGACAGTAAAAACATTCAGTACTTC.